Listed below are T cell receptor beta chains from one sample, sequenced in a study of CD8 T cells in ankylosing spondylitis. TCRdb independently ran MiXCR on the 5' RACE reads; one entry per CDR3 protein. The table lists about 360,000 distinct CDR3 sequences, around 15% of them singletons. Material for sequencing was blood, either unsorted or a sorted T cell fraction (not recorded which). These receptors came from a male donor with ankylosing spondylitis or in good health (not recorded which). The CDR3 runs from the conserved cysteine through the conserved F or W. D genes are given only for firm matches. Some rows mark clone size as missing; the rest say once, few, many or name a class of expanded clone.

J gene	D gene	V gene	clone size	CDR3 DNA	CDR3 protein
TRBJ1-1	.	TRBV29-1	few	TGCAGCGTTCAGGGAAGCACTGAAGCTTTCTTT	CSVQGSTEAFF
TRBJ2-7	.	TRBV15	once	TGTGCCACCAGCAGAGATTTGGGCAGGGCCCCCGAGCAGTACTTC	CATSRDLGRAPEQYF
TRBJ2-7	TRBD1	TRBV5-1	.	TGCGCCAGCAGTTATGGACAGGGGGCAAACGAGCAGTACTTC	CASSYGQGANEQYF
TRBJ2-2	TRBD1	TRBV12-3/TRBV12-4	few	TGTGCCAGCAGTTCCGGGACAGGGCGTACCGGGGAGCTGTTTTTT	CASSSGTGRTGELFF
TRBJ2-1	TRBD2	TRBV5-4	.	TGTGCCAGCAGCATGACTAGCCGGTACAATGAGCAGTTCTTC	CASSMTSRYNEQFF
TRBJ1-4	.	TRBV7-9	few	TGTGCCAGCAGCCAAACTGGGGGGAGAGCGAATGAAAAACTGTTTTTT	CASSQTGGRANEKLFF
TRBJ1-1	TRBD1	TRBV20-1	.	TGCAGTGCTAGAGAAGGGGGCTTGCTGAACACTGAAGCTTTCTTT	CSAREGGLLNTEAFF
TRBJ2-3	TRBD2	TRBV10-3	few	TGTGCCACATCCCCTGGACTAGCGGGAGTAGGGACAGATACGCAGTATTTT	CATSPGLAGVGTDTQYF
TRBJ2-2	.	TRBV12-3/TRBV12-4	.	TGTGCCAGCAGTGGGAGCGGTCTAGCGTGGCTCGGGGAGCTGTTTTTT	CASSGSGLAWLGELFF
TRBJ1-2	.	TRBV3-1	few	TGTGCCAGCAGCCAGGGGTTCAACTATGGCTACACCTTC	CASSQGFNYGYTF
TRBJ1-1	TRBD1	TRBV7-8	few	TGTGCCAGCAGCTTAGTCCCTGACAGGGGGGAGGCTTTCTTT	CASSLVPDRGEAFF
TRBJ1-5	TRBD1	TRBV5-1	many	TGTGCCAGCAGCCCGGGACAGGGAGATCAGCCCCAGCATTTT	CASSPGQGDQPQHF
TRBJ1-4	.	TRBV5-1	many	TGCGCCAGCAGGCGACAAGCTACAACTAATGAAAAACTGTTTTTT	CASRRQATTNEKLFF
TRBJ1-2	.	TRBV29-1	many	TGCAGCGTTGGAGGGTTGTCGTATGGCTACACCTTC	CSVGGLSYGYTF
TRBJ2-7	.	TRBV15	.	TGTGCCACCAGCAGAGATAAGCCCGAGGACGAGCAGTACTTC	CATSRDKPEDEQYF
TRBJ2-6	TRBD2	TRBV12-3/TRBV12-4	many	TGTGCCAGCAGTTTAATACGGGGGGGTTCTGGGGCCAACGTCCTGACTTTC	CASSLIRGGSGANVLTF
TRBJ2-2	TRBD1	TRBV12-3/TRBV12-4	few	TGTGCCAGCAGTTTCGGCCAGGGGGTCACCGGGGAGCTGTTTTTT	CASSFGQGVTGELFF
TRBJ2-1	TRBD2	TRBV4-1	few	TGCGCCAGCAGCCAAGGGCCCGGACTAGCGGGAGGGCCCTCCTCCCCCCGTTATCCGTTCTTC	CASSQGPGLAGGPSSPRYPFF
TRBJ2-4	.	TRBV27	few	TGTGCCAGCAGTTTAGGGGGTTGGTCTCCTCAGTACTTC	CASSLGGWSPQYF
TRBJ2-7	.	TRBV5-1	few	TGCGCCAGCAGCTTGGGTCCAGGGAACTACGAGCAGTACTTC	CASSLGPGNYEQYF
TRBJ2-1	TRBD2	TRBV5-1	many	TGCGCCAGCAGCCTCCAGACTAGCGGGAGGTACAATGAGCAGTTCTTC	CASSLQTSGRYNEQFF
TRBJ2-5	.	TRBV4-1	.	TGCGCCAGCAGCCAAGAACGCGCCGGGACCCAGTACTTC	CASSQERAGTQYF
TRBJ2-5	.	TRBV12-3/TRBV12-4	few	TGTGCCAGCGGCTTTCAACAGGGGACCCAGTACTTC	CASGFQQGTQYF
TRBJ2-1	TRBD2	TRBV15	few	TGTGCCACCAGCGGCGGACTAGCGGGGGTGGGGTCCTACAATGAGCAGTTCTTC	CATSGGLAGVGSYNEQFF
TRBJ2-1	.	TRBV5-1	.	TGCGCCAGCAGCTTGGCCCCATCACCAACTACAAATGAGCAGTTCTTC	CASSLAPSPTTNEQFF
TRBJ1-1	TRBD1	TRBV12-3/TRBV12-4	.	TGTGCCAGCAGCTTTTGGGACAGGGGTGGCACTGAAGCTTTCTTT	CASSFWDRGGTEAFF
TRBJ1-1	.	TRBV4-1	few	TGCGCCAGCAGCCAGGCAGACAGCAACACTGAAGCTTTCTTT	CASSQADSNTEAFF
TRBJ1-6	.	TRBV18	.	TGTGCCAGCTCGCCAACTTCCGGGATCTTACACTTT	CASSPTSGILHF
TRBJ2-3	TRBD1	TRBV7-8	few	TGTGCCAGCAGCTTCTCTCCGACAGGGAGCACAGATACGCAGTATTTT	CASSFSPTGSTDTQYF